The TCR beta chain under discussion was sequenced for a study of blood T cell repertoires in COVID-19. Germline V gene sequence: CDR1 SGDLS, CDR2 YYNGEE. The V segment lost 0 bases and the J segment 6 bases; nucleotides outside the gene matches: 12. This CDR3 spans 17 amino acids. This clone came up a few times. Assay used: immunoSEQ multiplex PCR; TCRdb lists only in-frame clones, some missing. The profile shows 70,000 to 95,000 clones, around four fifths of them singletons. Specimen: peripheral blood. This receptor was identified in a man at least 80 years old with active or convalescent COVID-19. This chain joins TRBV9 and TRBJ1-2, with 9 nucleotides matching TRBD1. CDR3 sequence: CASSVAGTGIAGNGYTF. The CDR3 nucleotides are TGTGCCAGCAGCGTAGCCGGGACAGGGATCGCGGGGAATGGCTACACCTTC.